Listed below are T cell receptor beta chains from one sample, sequenced in a study of OX40 agonist ivuxolimab in advanced cancers. Assay used: immunoSEQ multiplex PCR; TCRdb lists only in-frame clones, some missing. The data contain tens of thousands of clones, 75% to 90% of them singletons. The input for sequencing was CD4+ or CD8+ T cells sorted from blood, taken in a trial of the OX40 agonist ivuxolimab. Receptors originate from an adult with an advanced solid tumor such as melanoma, head and neck, liver or kidney cancer. Each CDR3 is given without its conserved first and last residue. Clone sizes are given selectively: once, few, many, or a class where the clone is expanded.

CDR3aa,v_gene,j_gene,abundance
ASSLGGFYEQC,TRBV5-1,TRBJ2-7,once
AWSSGVGTQY,TRBV30,TRBJ2-5,.
ASSALSSLTSYEQY,TRBV6-1,TRBJ2-7,once
ASSAGQGGEKLF,TRBV7-8,TRBJ1-4,.
SVERGPNTEAF,TRBV29-1,TRBJ1-1,.
ASSLNVGGFNEQY,TRBV5-1,TRBJ2-7,.
ASSLAGGSTGELF,TRBV7-2,TRBJ2-2,.
ASSDPPSGRRNEQF,TRBV6-1,TRBJ2-1,.
ASSEWGGTNYGYT,TRBV6-1,TRBJ1-2,.
ATSGGEDEQY,TRBV28,TRBJ2-7,.
ASSSQGLGSGELF,TRBV5-1,TRBJ2-2,.
ASTAQPATRTFNTEAF,TRBV2,TRBJ1-1,.
ASSSLMNTGELF,TRBV5-1,TRBJ2-2,.
ASRGQGALIAF,TRBV19,TRBJ1-1,.
ASSLDQRGAQVNEQF,TRBV11-2,TRBJ2-1,few
GWTDQETQY,TRBV30,TRBJ2-5,.
AWSFPQVTGELF,TRBV30,TRBJ2-2,.
ASSVRSTTGNYGYT,TRBV9,TRBJ1-2,.
ASSTVAGEVDEQY,TRBV21-1,TRBJ2-7,.
ASSAGLQETQY,TRBV6-5,TRBJ2-5,.
ASSSGVGTSGTGEQF,TRBV11-3,TRBJ2-1,.
AISQQGSNQPQH,TRBV10-3,TRBJ1-5,once
ASSQEGLDTDTQY,TRBV4-1,TRBJ2-3,.
ASSPQGPPFNTEAF,TRBV18,TRBJ1-1,.
ASRRGERRNGYT,TRBV21-1,TRBJ1-2,medium-sized
ASSLAASPTGELF,TRBV7-9,TRBJ2-2,.
ASRPRGGVSYEQY,TRBV27,TRBJ2-7,.
ASSLIQGGETQY,TRBV11-2,TRBJ2-5,few
ASSLGQGALGPQH,TRBV7-8,TRBJ1-5,.
ASSFGTAGANVLT,TRBV5-1,TRBJ2-6,.
ASSYGAETQY,TRBV6-6,TRBJ2-5,.
ASSLDRGTDTIY,TRBV5-6,TRBJ1-3,.
AWLRRRQGVQY,TRBV30,TRBJ2-3,.
ASSEKRSGSYKETQY,TRBV6-1,TRBJ2-5,.
AWSKPGSGSNQPQH,TRBV30,TRBJ1-5,.
ASRTASYEQY,TRBV6-6,TRBJ2-7,.
AWSVIGLPGSNEQF,TRBV30,TRBJ2-1,.
ASSPGGGIQNIQY,TRBV11-3,TRBJ2-4,.
ASSYAQGSYEQY,TRBV6-6,TRBJ2-7,.
ASSPRLHTQY,TRBV7-2,TRBJ2-3,.
ASRLKWGSGSYEQY,TRBV28,TRBJ2-7,.
ASSMGTSGYEQY,TRBV27,TRBJ2-7,.
ASSLAVNSNQPQH,TRBV11-2,TRBJ1-5,.
ASSPTGVHGYT,TRBV5-6,TRBJ1-2,few
ASSGTGTGYGYT,TRBV5-1,TRBJ1-2,.
ASSNRLDRLGNTIY,TRBV5-6,TRBJ1-3,.
ASSETGITGELF,TRBV6-1,TRBJ2-2,.
ASSQDRQAGETQY,TRBV4-1,TRBJ2-5,.
ASSLFSGDRDYEQY,TRBV28,TRBJ2-7,.
ATSAYRGGTSTDTQY,TRBV15,TRBJ2-3,.